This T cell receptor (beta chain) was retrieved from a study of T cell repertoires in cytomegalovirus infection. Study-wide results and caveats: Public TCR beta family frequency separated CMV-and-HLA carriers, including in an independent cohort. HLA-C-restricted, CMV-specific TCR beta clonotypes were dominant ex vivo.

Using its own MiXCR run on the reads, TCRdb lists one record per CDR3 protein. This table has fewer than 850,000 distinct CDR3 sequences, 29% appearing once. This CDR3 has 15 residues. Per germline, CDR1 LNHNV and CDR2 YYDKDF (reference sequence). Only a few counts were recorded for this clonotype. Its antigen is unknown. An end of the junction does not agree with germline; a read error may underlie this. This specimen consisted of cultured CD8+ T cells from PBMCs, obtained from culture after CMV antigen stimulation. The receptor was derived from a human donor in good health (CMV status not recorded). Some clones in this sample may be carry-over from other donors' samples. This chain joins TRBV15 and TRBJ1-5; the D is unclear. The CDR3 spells CATRREVGGNQPQHF. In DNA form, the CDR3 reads TGTGCCACCAGGAGAGAAGTTGGAGGCAATCAGCCCCAGCATTTT.